This T cell receptor (beta chain) was sequenced during a study of T cell responses to AZD1222 COVID-19 vaccine. Study outcomes and limitations: Donors were chiefly white British, with a greater number of females, and clonal diversity was perhaps underestimated. Across the whole spike, CD4 TCRs peaked at regions 160-218 and 743-854.

Using immunoSEQ multiplex PCR, the repertoire was profiled, and TCRdb retains in-frame clones only, with some absent. The sample shows over 110,000 clones, over 85% of them seen only once. In the case of this clone: The antigen remains unidentified.

The CDR3 contains 16 residues. The chain carries TRBV21-1 and TRBJ1-5. TRBV21-1 represents a pseudogene. This TCR was recovered from an adult in good health. The sample here was peripheral blood, taken on day 0 of AZD1222 vaccination. The CDR3 here is CASSKGRPYSNQPQHF. DNA of the CDR3: TGTGCCAGCAGCAAAGGCAGACCTTATAGCAATCAGCCCCAGCATTTT.